The rows below give T cell receptor beta chains drawn from one sample of a study of T-cell reconstitution after alpha-beta-depleted transplantation in children. MiXCR, applied by TCRdb to the PCR reads, yields one record per CDR3 protein. The table has 77,000 or so distinct CDR3 sequences, around 18% seen once. Specimen: PBMCs, mostly from graft donor cells, collected 360 days after TCRalphabeta/CD19-depleted stem cell transplant. These receptors originate from a male patient between 2 and 15 years old who had a stem cell transplant for acute lymphoblastic leukemia, so the T cells may come from the graft donor. Both conserved end residues are part of each CDR3. The order of the fields is CDR3 protein, CDR3 DNA, J gene, D gene, V gene, clone size. D genes are given only for firm matches. The size field is filled for only some rows; it gives once, few, many or a size class.

CASSPQTVLNTEAFF,TGTGCCAGCAGTCCGCAGACGGTTTTGAACACTGAAGCTTTCTTT,TRBJ1-1,-,TRBV28,-
CASSLGQRNQPQHF,TGTGCCAGCAGCCTCGGACAGCGCAATCAGCCCCAGCATTTT,TRBJ1-5,-,TRBV12-3/TRBV12-4,many
CASSQDQGGWWGADLYEQYF,TGTGCCAGCAGCCAAGATCAAGGGGGGTGGTGGGGAGCAGATCTCTACGAGCAGTACTTC,TRBJ2-7,-,TRBV4-2,-
CASSPGLAGVETQYF,TGTGCCAGCAGCCCCGGACTAGCGGGAGTAGAGACCCAGTACTTC,TRBJ2-5,TRBD2,TRBV3-1,once
CATSRDAGGWETQYF,TGTGCCACCAGCAGAGATGCGGGAGGGTGGGAGACCCAGTACTTC,TRBJ2-5,TRBD2,TRBV15,-
CSVDSSGRAGDTQYF,TGCAGCGTTGACTCTAGCGGGAGGGCCGGGGATACGCAGTATTTT,TRBJ2-3,TRBD2,TRBV29-1,few
CASSLRPRLLVSDTQYF,TGTGCCAGCAGTTTAAGGCCCCGACTACTAGTTTCAGATACGCAGTATTTT,TRBJ2-3,-,TRBV12-3/TRBV12-4,few
CASSPRSGELFF,TGCGCCAGCAGCCCTCGGTCCGGGGAGCTGTTTTTT,TRBJ2-2,-,TRBV5-1,few
CASSARGGDTEAFF,TGTGCCAGCAGCGCACGGGGGGGGGACACTGAAGCTTTCTTT,TRBJ1-1,-,TRBV7-9,many
CSISNTGELFF,TGCAGCATATCTAACACCGGGGAGCTGTTTTTT,TRBJ2-2,-,TRBV29-1,many
CASSLGLAGPYEQYF,TGTGCCAGCAGCTTAGGACTAGCGGGTCCCTACGAGCAGTACTTC,TRBJ2-7,TRBD2,TRBV7-9,-
CASSRDSRSRGETQYF,TGTGCCAGCAGCCGGGACTCCAGAAGCAGGGGTGAGACCCAGTACTTC,TRBJ2-5,-,TRBV7-9,-
CASSYFFQRGAYSGANVLTF,TGTGCCAGCAGTTATTTTTTTCAAAGGGGAGCTTACTCTGGGGCCAACGTCCTGACTTTC,TRBJ2-6,-,TRBV6-2/TRBV6-3,-
CASGRNTGELFF,TGTGCCAGCGGCAGGAACACCGGGGAGCTGTTTTTT,TRBJ2-2,-,TRBV27,-
CATSDFAGVNTGELFF,TGTGCCACCAGTGATTTTGCGGGAGTAAACACCGGGGAGCTGTTTTTT,TRBJ2-2,TRBD2,TRBV24-1,few
CASSPGGAGHKNIQYF,TGTGCCAGCAGCCCAGGTGGCGCGGGGCACAAAAACATTCAGTACTTC,TRBJ2-4,-,TRBV7-6,-
CASSLRGRALWGSYEQYF,TGTGCCAGCAGCTTGCGCGGGAGGGCCCTTTGGGGATCCTACGAGCAGTACTTC,TRBJ2-7,TRBD2,TRBV7-2,few
CASSGQGYAGELFF,TGTGCCAGCAGTGGACAGGGATATGCCGGGGAGCTGTTTTTT,TRBJ2-2,TRBD1,TRBV6-1,few
CASRSTGLAATDTQYF,TGTGCCAGCAGATCCACCGGACTAGCGGCCACAGATACGCAGTATTTT,TRBJ2-3,TRBD2,TRBV12-3/TRBV12-4,-
CASSSYFGTPINLIPYDEQFF,TGTGCCAGCAGCTCCTATTTCGGTACTCCAATAAACCTGATTCCCTACGATGAGCAGTTCTTC,TRBJ2-1,-,TRBV11-2,-
CSAADSTDTQYF,TGCAGTGCCGCGGACAGCACAGATACGCAGTATTTT,TRBJ2-3,-,TRBV20-1,-
CSAKRGETQYF,TGCAGTGCTAAAAGGGGGGAGACCCAGTACTTC,TRBJ2-5,-,TRBV20-1,-
CASRDKGEMNPEAFF,TGTGCCAGCAGAGATAAGGGAGAAATGAACCCTGAAGCTTTCTTT,TRBJ1-1,-,TRBV12-3/TRBV12-4,-
CASSKPGQASYEQYF,TGTGCCAGCAGTAAGCCGGGACAGGCATCCTACGAGCAGTACTTC,TRBJ2-7,TRBD1,TRBV12-3/TRBV12-4,few
CASSTGHPAKNIQYF,TGTGCCAGCAGTACCGGGCATCCGGCCAAAAACATTCAGTACTTC,TRBJ2-4,-,TRBV28,many
CASRSGLSASSSYEQYF,TGTGCCAGCCGCTCAGGGCTCTCGGCCTCCTCCTCCTACGAGCAGTACTTC,TRBJ2-7,-,TRBV12-3/TRBV12-4,-
CASSHTGRFSYEQYF,TGCGCCAGCAGCCATACAGGGAGATTCTCCTACGAGCAGTACTTC,TRBJ2-7,-,TRBV5-1,few
CASSHTRGRVTEAFF,TGCGCCAGCAGCCATACTAGGGGGCGAGTCACTGAAGCTTTCTTT,TRBJ1-1,TRBD1,TRBV4-1,few
CSARRGLADSYEQYF,TGCAGTGCTAGAAGGGGACTAGCGGACTCTTACGAGCAGTACTTC,TRBJ2-7,TRBD2,TRBV20-1,few
CASSLVGSGLETQYF,TGTGCCAGCAGCTTAGTCGGTAGCGGGTTGGAGACCCAGTACTTC,TRBJ2-5,TRBD2,TRBV7-6,few
CASSPWFGSYEQYF,TGTGCCAGCAGTCCCTGGTTTGGATCCTACGAGCAGTACTTC,TRBJ2-7,-,TRBV7-6,-
CASSLSLAYEQYF,TGTGCCAGCAGCTTGTCCCTGGCATACGAGCAGTACTTC,TRBJ2-7,-,TRBV5-6,-
CSGASGRWWETQYF,TGCAGCGGGGCTAGCGGGAGATGGTGGGAGACCCAGTACTTC,TRBJ2-5,TRBD2,TRBV29-1,-
CASSLEWTSGFTGNEQYF,TGTGCCAGCAGCTTAGAGTGGACTAGCGGGTTTACTGGGAACGAGCAGTACTTC,TRBJ2-7,TRBD2,TRBV7-6,-
CASRASGNSYNEQFF,TGTGCCAGCAGGGCTAGCGGGAACTCCTACAATGAGCAGTTCTTC,TRBJ2-1,TRBD2,TRBV6-1,few
CASSVGHRLPYEQYF,TGTGCCAGCAGCGTAGGACATAGGTTACCCTACGAGCAGTACTTC,TRBJ2-7,-,TRBV9,-
CSARVSSGIYNEQFF,TGCAGTGCTAGAGTGTCCAGCGGGATCTACAATGAGCAGTTCTTC,TRBJ2-1,TRBD2,TRBV20-1,few
CASSSSGLPNTEAFF,TGCGCCAGCAGCTCCTCGGGACTGCCGAACACTGAAGCTTTCTTT,TRBJ1-1,-,TRBV5-1,few
CASSVDVGVAWDEQFF,TGTGCCAGCAGCGTAGATGTGGGAGTCGCCTGGGATGAGCAGTTCTTC,TRBJ2-1,-,TRBV9,few
CASSSGRILAKNIQYF,TGCGCCAGCAGCTCCGGACGGATACTAGCCAAAAACATTCAGTACTTC,TRBJ2-4,-,TRBV5-1,-
CASTFGGRGGTEAFF,TGTGCCAGCACCTTTGGGGGCAGGGGAGGGACTGAAGCTTTCTTT,TRBJ1-1,-,TRBV28,few
CASSYSIRKLPYEQYF,TGTGCCAGCAGTTACTCTATTAGGAAGCTACCGTACGAGCAGTACTTC,TRBJ2-7,-,TRBV6-5,-
CASSQVVGQSQETQYF,TGCGCCAGCAGCCAAGTTGTAGGACAGAGTCAAGAGACCCAGTACTTC,TRBJ2-5,-,TRBV4-1,-
CATSVGKTSALQETQYF,TGTGCCACCAGTGTGGGGAAGACTAGCGCTCTCCAAGAGACCCAGTACTTC,TRBJ2-5,TRBD2,TRBV24-1,-